These 29 T cell receptor beta chains came from one sample sequenced in a study of control samples from healthy donors and cancer patients. Sequencing was performed with immunoSEQ multiplex PCR; in TCRdb, only in-frame clones are kept and a portion is missing. The table has about 150,000 clones, approximately 93% seen once. The source material was blood. Receptors originate from a man between 45 and 60 years old in good health.

Remarks on this clone: This specimen includes other DNA sequences encoding the same CDR3. The V and J genes are TRBV4-1 and TRBJ2-7; unclear D gene. This CDR3 region has 13 residues. V dropped 0 bases and J dropped 0 bases, with 3 bases sitting between them. Looked up from germline, CDR1 is MGHRA and CDR2 is YSYEKL. Here the CDR3 DNA reads TGCGCCAGCAGCCAAGAAAGCTCCTACGAGCAGTACTTC. As protein: CASSQESSYEQYF.

The V gene is TRBV6-6, the J gene TRBJ2-3, with D perhaps TRBD1 or TRBD2 (5 bases each). The CDR3 is made up of 13 amino acids. The germline V gene has CDR1 MNHNY and CDR2 SVGAGI (reference sequence). Trimming left V 6 bases short and J 1 base short, with 8 bases between. The CDR3 region is CASRGVRTDTQYF. The CDR3, as DNA: TGTGCCAGCAGGGGGGTCCGCACAGATACGCAGTATTTT.

The chain recombines TRBV3-1 (or the pseudogene TRBV3-2) with TRBJ1-3, with 8 bases matching TRBD1. Germline V lookup: CDR1 LGHDT, CDR2 YNNKEL (reference sequence). The CDR3 sequence is 15 residues long. J was trimmed by 4 bases and V by 4 bases; bases with no gene match: 6. The CDR3 loop reads CASSLRGLLGNTIYF. CDR3 in DNA: TGTGCCAGCAGCCTCAGGGGGCTCTTAGGAAACACCATATATTTT.

V usage is TRBV5-1 and J usage is TRBJ1-2, with D possibly matching TRBD1 (5 bases). CDR3 length: 13 residues. Germline lookup yields CDR1 SGHRS and CDR2 YFSETQ. The V end lost 3 bases, the J end lost 4 bases, and 10 bases lay between the germline ends. The CDR3 is CASSSDTRYGYTF. The DNA for the CDR3 is TGCGCCAGCAGCTCGGACACCCGCTATGGCTACACCTTC. Based on the CDR3 plus reference TRBV5-1 and TRBJ1-2, the full variable domain is KAGVTQTPRYLIKTRGQQVTLSCSPISGHRSVSWYQQTPGQGLQFLFEYFSETQRNKGNFPGRFSGRQFSNSRSEMNVSTLELGDSALYLCASSSDTRYGYTFGSGTRLTVV.

This chain connects TRBV6-6 to TRBJ2-1; D is perhaps TRBD1 (5 bases). This CDR3 contains 15 residues. Trimming left V 6 bases short and J 5 bases short, with 17 bases between. The germline CDR1 and CDR2 sequences are MNHNY and SVGAGI (reference sequence). The CDR3 DNA sequence: TGTGCCAGCAGCCTCCTTGCAGGGTGGAACAATGAGCAGTTCTTC. Translated: CASSLLAGWNNEQFF.

The chain has TRBV7-3 and TRBJ2-2; 11 positions agree with TRBD2. The germline V gene encodes CDR1 SGHTA and CDR2 FQGTGA. V shed 5 bases, J shed 7 bases, and the junction held 3 bases outside the gene matches. This CDR3 has 14 residues. The CDR3 coding sequence is TGTGCCAGCAGCATGACTAGCGGGAACGGGGAGCTGTTTTTT. It translates to CASSMTSGNGELFF.

This chain links TRBV28 with TRBJ1-2; 8 bases line up with TRBD1. The germline CDR1 and CDR2 sequences are MDHEN and SYDVKM. The CDR3 loop spans 15 amino acids. Trimming cost V 5 bases and J 3 bases; bases outside gene matches: 8. CDR3 in amino acids: CASSPRGGQDYGYTF. CDR3 DNA: TGTGCCAGCAGTCCTAGGGGGGGACAGGACTATGGCTACACCTTC.

The V gene is TRBV11-3, the J gene TRBJ2-3; TRBD2 aligns across 12 bases. The germline V gene encodes CDR1 SGHNT and CDR2 YENEEA. V lost 3 bases to trimming and J lost 2 bases; unmatched junction nucleotides: 6. This CDR3 has 17 residues. The CDR3 protein is CASSFLTSGSDTDTQYF. CDR3 nucleotide sequence: TGTGCCAGCAGCTTTTTGACTAGCGGGAGCGACACAGATACGCAGTATTTT.

The V call is TRBV3-1 (or the pseudogene TRBV3-2), the J call TRBJ2-4; possibly TRBD1 for D (6 bases). The CDR3 is 17 residues long. Per germline, CDR1 LGHDT and CDR2 YNNKEL (reference sequence). The V end was cut by 4 bases, the J end by 0 bases, with 16 bases between. The CDR3, as DNA: TGTGCCAGCAGCCCTCGAGGACAGACGCTAGCCAAAAACATTCAGTACTTC. Translation: CASSPRGQTLAKNIQYF.

V gene TRBV19 combines with J gene TRBJ2-7, with D uncertain. Trimming removed 7 bases at V and 2 bases at J, with 9 bases between. This CDR3 has 12 amino acids. From germline, CDR1 is LNHDA and CDR2 SQIVND (reference sequence). As DNA, the CDR3 is TGTGCCAGTAAGGGCACCACCTACGAGCAGTACTTC. Encoded protein: CASKGTTYEQYF.

The V gene is TRBV7-9, the J gene TRBJ2-7; TRBD2 might be the D (6 bases). Trimming took 5 bases from V and 3 from J, leaving 14 bases between them. Per germline, CDR1 SEHNR and CDR2 FQNEAQ (reference sequence). CDR3 length: 14 residues. Here the CDR3 reads CASSLTPGGYEQYF. The CDR3 bases are TGTGCCAGCAGCCTAACCCCCGGGGGCTACGAGCAGTACTTC.

V is TRBV18 and J is TRBJ2-7, with 8 positions matching TRBD2. Germline V gene sequence: CDR1 KGHSH, CDR2 LQKENI. The junction had 6 bases not matched to a gene; V was cut back by 2 bases and J by 6 bases. The CDR3 has 14 residues. DNA of the CDR3: TGTGCCAGCTCACCAAGCGGGAGTAAATCCGAGCAGTACTTC. Its translation: CASSPSGSKSEQYF. Together with reference TRBV18 and TRBJ2-7, the CDR3 gives the full variable domain: NAGVMQNPRHLVRRRGQEARLRCSPMKGHSHVYWYRQLPEEGLKFMVYLQKENIIDESGMPKERFSAEFPKEGPSILRIQQVVRGDSAAYFCASSPSGSKSEQYFGPGTRLTVT.

The chain combines TRBV10-3 with TRBJ1-1; perhaps TRBD1 as D (6 bases). Germline V lookup: CDR1 ENHRY, CDR2 SYGVKD. Trimming pared 6 bases from V and 3 bases from J, leaving 11 bases between. The CDR3 totals 13 residues. As DNA, the CDR3 is TGTGCCATCAGGGCGGGGGGCCACACTGAAGCTTTCTTT. Translating gives CAIRAGGHTEAFF.

The rearrangement links TRBV2 to TRBJ2-2; 13 bases agree with TRBD2. J was trimmed by 5 bases and V by 7 bases; bases with no gene match: 7. This CDR3 region has 16 residues. Germline-derived CDR1 and CDR2 are SNHLY and FYNNEI. CDR3 nucleotides: TGTGCCAGCACGGGACTAGCGGGAATGCGGACCGGGGAGCTGTTTTTT. Protein: CASTGLAGMRTGELFF.

This chain connects TRBV14 to TRBJ2-3; 7 bases line up with TRBD2. The CDR3 consists of 15 residues. The germline CDR1 and CDR2 sequences are SGHDN and FVKESK. Unmatched junction bases numbered 5, after V lost 2 bases and J lost 3 bases. In DNA, the CDR3 is TGTGCCAGCAGCCAAAGACTAGCTGTAACAGATACGCAGTATTTT. This encodes CASSQRLAVTDTQYF.

This chain links TRBV24-1 with TRBJ2-5; TRBD1 or TRBD2 may be the D gene (6 bases each). CDR3 length equals 16 residues. Germline-derived CDR1 and CDR2 are KGHDR and SFDVKD. With 4 bases removed from V and 5 bases from J, the gap between germline ends came to 19 bases. CDR3 residues: CATSDGGRRTRETQYF. The CDR3 nucleotides read TGTGCCACCAGTGACGGGGGCAGGAGGACCCGGGAGACCCAGTACTTC.

The CDR3 DNA sequence: TGTGCCTGGAGTCTAAGGGGTTTAAATGGCTACACCTTC. Its protein product is CAWSLRGLNGYTF. The chain has TRBV30 and TRBJ1-2, with D possibly being TRBD1 (5 bases). The CDR3 length is 13 residues. The V end lost 2 bases, the J end lost 6 bases, and 13 bases lay between the germline ends. CDR1 and CDR2 from the germline V gene are GTSNPN and SVGIG (reference sequence).

V gene TRBV28 combines with J gene TRBJ1-2; D perhaps matches TRBD1 (6 bases). This CDR3 spans 16 amino acids. From germline, CDR1 is MDHEN and CDR2 SYDVKM. V was clipped by 6 bases and J by 4 bases, with 21 bases between them. The CDR3 region is CASRVSSGGRSYGYTF. CDR3 nucleotide sequence: TGTGCCAGCAGGGTTAGCTCGGGGGGCCGGAGCTATGGCTACACCTTC.

V gene TRBV9 combines with J gene TRBJ1-4, with D uncertain. The CDR3 has 15 residues. Germline V gene data show CDR1 as SGDLS and CDR2 as YYNGEE. V lost 4 bases and J lost 2, with 12 bases in between. The CDR3 loop reads CASSFLGATNEKLFF. In nucleotides, the CDR3 is TGTGCCAGCAGCTTCCTGGGTGCTACTAATGAAAAACTGTTTTTT. Looking up the rest from reference TRBV9 and TRBJ1-4 gives the full variable domain: DSGVTQTPKHLITATGQRVTLRCSPRSGDLSVYWYQQSLDQGLQFLIQYYNGEERAKGNILERFSAQQFPDLHSELNLSSLELGDSALYFCASSFLGATNEKLFFGSGTQLSVL.

The genes are TRBV27 and TRBJ1-1; D call uncertain. The CDR3 contains 13 residues. Germline V CDR1 and CDR2: MNHEY, SMNVEV (reference sequence). Deletions cut 3 bases from V and 6 bases from J, with 11 bases between. CDR3 loop: CASSFQLAAEAFF. In DNA, the CDR3 is TGTGCCAGCAGTTTTCAACTAGCCGCTGAAGCTTTCTTT.

The count of this clone is one. The chain couples TRBV19 to TRBJ2-7; 8 bases are shared with TRBD1. Losses at the gene ends were 5 bases for V and 5 bases for J; bases not matched to a gene: 14. CDR1 is LNHDA and CDR2 is SQIVND in the germline V gene (reference sequence). The CDR3 is made up of 16 amino acids. This CDR3 is CASSPPRTGFLHEQYF. The CDR3 DNA follows: TGTGCCAGTAGTCCCCCCCGGACAGGGTTTCTTCACGAGCAGTACTTC. Full variable domain (outside the CDR3, taken from reference TRBV19 and TRBJ2-7): DGGITQSPKYLFRKEGQNVTLSCEQNLNHDAMYWYRQDPGQGLRLIYYSQIVNDFQKGDIAEGYSVSREKKESFPLTVTSAQKNPTAFYLCASSPPRTGFLHEQYFGPGTRLTVT.

The chain employs TRBV28 and TRBJ2-5, with TRBD1 as a possible D gene (6 bases). The germline V gene has CDR1 MDHEN and CDR2 SYDVKM. Trimming removed 4 bases from V and 6 bases from J, with 15 bases in between. CDR3 length: 14 residues. CDR3 sequence: CASSSGSGEKTQYF. CDR3 DNA: TGTGCCAGCAGTTCGGGATCAGGGGAAAAGACCCAGTACTTC.

The chain uses TRBV6-1 and TRBJ2-4, with 8 bases that match TRBD2. Looked up from germline, CDR1 is MNHNS and CDR2 is SASEGT. Unmatched junction bases numbered 8, after V lost 3 bases and J lost 1 base. The CDR3 loop spans 17 amino acids. The CDR3 DNA reads TGTGCCAGCAGTGAGAACCCGGGGGGGTCGGCCAAAAACATTCAGTACTTC. It encodes CASSENPGGSAKNIQYF.

This chain links TRBV3-1 (or the pseudogene TRBV3-2) with TRBJ1-1, with D unclear. Germline lookup yields CDR1 LGHDT and CDR2 YNNKEL (reference sequence). This CDR3 is built from 14 residues. V shed 1 base and J shed 1 base, with 7 bases lying between them. CDR3 amino acids: CASSQVHGNTEAFF. The CDR3, as DNA: TGTGCCAGCAGCCAAGTCCACGGGAACACTGAAGCTTTCTTT.

V gene TRBV4-2 combines with J gene TRBJ1-1; D is ambiguous. V was cut by 3 bases and J by 1 base, with 6 bases left in between. CDR1 LGHNA and CDR2 YNFKEQ come from the germline V gene. The CDR3 extends over 13 amino acids. CDR3 region: CASSQDGNTEAFF. DNA of the CDR3: TGTGCCAGCAGCCAGGACGGGAACACTGAAGCTTTCTTT.

The CDR3 nucleotides are TGTGCCAGCAGCAAAGCGACAGGGGGCGAGCAGTACTTC. This translates into CASSKATGGEQYF. The chain links TRBV11-3 to TRBJ2-7; 9 positions match TRBD1. The CDR3 is 13 residues long. The germline gives CDR1 SGHNT, CDR2 YENEEA. V lost 5 bases, J lost 6 bases, and 5 bases stayed unmatched.

As to this clone: Mismatch with germline at one junction end may stem from a read error. The CDR3 loop reads CASSIGSQLVGGTEAFF. The CDR3 DNA follows: TGTGCCAGCAGTATAGGGAGTCAACTAGTAGGTGGGACTGAAGCTTTCTTT. This sequence joins TRBV19 and TRBJ1-1; unclear D gene. The CDR3 extends over 17 amino acids. Germline values: CDR1 LNHDA, CDR2 SQIVND (reference sequence).

The rearrangement links TRBV5-4 to TRBJ2-7; 8 bases match TRBD1. Losses at the gene ends were 4 bases for V and 1 base for J; bases not matched to a gene: 4. The germline V gene has CDR1 SGHNT and CDR2 YYREEE (reference sequence). CDR3 length: 14 amino acids. CDR3 residues: CASSPGQGSYEQYF. Written as DNA, the CDR3 is TGTGCCAGCAGCCCCGGACAGGGATCCTACGAGCAGTACTTC.

The V gene is TRBV11-2, the J gene TRBJ2-5; the D gene is possibly TRBD1 (6 bases). The length of the CDR3 is 15 residues. Per the germline V gene, CDR1 is SGHAT and CDR2 is FQNNGV. V lost 3 bases, J lost 5 bases, and 16 bases lay in between. This chain's CDR3 is CASSFSYRVGETQYF. CDR3 nucleotides: TGTGCCAGCAGCTTTAGTTACAGGGTTGGGGAGACCCAGTACTTC.